This TCR beta chain derives from a study of blood T cell repertoires in COVID-19. On the study more broadly: Sources were T cells, B-cell-depleted T cells, or PBMCs; the material itself was cDNA or gDNA.

Authors' data handling: Cell counts per sample came from amplifying reference gene primers. TCRdb's table, derived via immunoSEQ multiplex PCR, lists solely in-frame clones and lacks some. V and J calls and clone size follow that table, whereas D and trimming were derived from the DNA. The top ten hold around 16% of the sample, which has about 130,000 clones, around 87% seen once. In germline, CDR1 is MNHEY, CDR2 SVGAGI. There are 13 residues in the CDR3. Trimming took 6 bases from V and 8 from J, leaving 14 bases between them. This clone was seen a single time. This receptor was obtained from a woman between 50 and 59 years old who had recovered from COVID-19. The sequenced sample was peripheral blood. The V call is TRBV6-5, the J call TRBJ1-3; D perhaps matches TRBD1 (5 bases). CDR3 in DNA: TGTGCCAGCAGCCTCCGCAGGGCTGACACCATATATTTT. Translating it yields CASSLRRADTIYF.